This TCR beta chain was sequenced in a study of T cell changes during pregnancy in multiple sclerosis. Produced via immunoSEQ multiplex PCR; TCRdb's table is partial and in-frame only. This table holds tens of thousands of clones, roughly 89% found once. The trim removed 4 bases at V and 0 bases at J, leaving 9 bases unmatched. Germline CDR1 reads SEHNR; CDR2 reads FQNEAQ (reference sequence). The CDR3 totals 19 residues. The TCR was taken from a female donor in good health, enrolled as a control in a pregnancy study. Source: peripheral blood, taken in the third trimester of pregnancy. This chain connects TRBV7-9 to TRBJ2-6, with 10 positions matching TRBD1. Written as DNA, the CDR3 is TGTGCCAGCAGCTCCAACCGGGACAGGGGACTCTCTGGGGCCAACGTCCTGACTTTC. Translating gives CASSSNRDRGLSGANVLTF.